Only a few counts were recorded for the clone carrying this T cell receptor (beta chain). No antigen is known for it. V was clipped by 5 bases and J by 2 bases; unmatched bases: 5. Germline V gene data show CDR1 as KGHDR and CDR2 as SFDVKD. This CDR3 spans 15 amino acids. These data originate in a study of vaccination effects on CD4 cells after COVID-19. Study-wide context: After the second dose, samples were taken at median day 72.

The table came from immunoSEQ multiplex PCR; TCRdb's copy has only in-frame clones and leaves some out. The data contain about 29,000 clones, roughly 74% of them singletons. CD4+ T cells specific for antigen were expanded with viral peptide pools by the ViraFEST assay before sequencing. Following culture for approximately ten days, CD4+ T cells were isolated. The cohort was immunized with two doses of either the BNT162b2 or mRNA-1273 vaccine. Each vaccine recipient was nucleocapsid antibody negative and had no prior SARS-CoV-2 infection. Both day 3 and day 7 saw half the medium replaced with IL-2 medium. Findings of the study overall: Few convalescent patients and no early post-infection timepoints were included in the study.

Material: CD4+ T cells from PBMCs cultured with HCoV-OC43 spike peptides, obtained after COVID-19 vaccination. Subset of the sample: HCoV-OC43 spike overlapping peptide pool stimulation. The receptor was isolated from a human donor who received a COVID-19 vaccine. The V call is TRBV24-1, the J call TRBJ2-1, with 7 positions matching TRBD2. In nucleotides, the CDR3 is TGTGCCACCAGTGGTGGTGCGGGAGCCTACAATGAGCAGTTCTTC. It translates to CATSGGAGAYNEQFF.